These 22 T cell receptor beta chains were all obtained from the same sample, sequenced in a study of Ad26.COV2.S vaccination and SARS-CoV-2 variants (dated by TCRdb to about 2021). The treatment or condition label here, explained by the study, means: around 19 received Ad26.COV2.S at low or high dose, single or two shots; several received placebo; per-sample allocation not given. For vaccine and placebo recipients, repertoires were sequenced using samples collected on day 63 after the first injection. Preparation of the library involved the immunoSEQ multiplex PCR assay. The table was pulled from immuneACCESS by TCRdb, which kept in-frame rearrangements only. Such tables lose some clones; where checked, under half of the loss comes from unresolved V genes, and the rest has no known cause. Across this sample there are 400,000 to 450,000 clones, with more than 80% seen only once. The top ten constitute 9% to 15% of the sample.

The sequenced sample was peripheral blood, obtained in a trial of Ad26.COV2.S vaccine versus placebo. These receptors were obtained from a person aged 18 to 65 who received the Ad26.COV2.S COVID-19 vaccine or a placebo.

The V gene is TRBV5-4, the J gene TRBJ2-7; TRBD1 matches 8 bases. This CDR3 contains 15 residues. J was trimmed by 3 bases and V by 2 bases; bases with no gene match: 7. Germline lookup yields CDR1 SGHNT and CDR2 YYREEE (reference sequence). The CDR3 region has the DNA TGTGCCAGCAGCTTCGGCGGGACAGGCGGCTACGAGCAGTACTTC. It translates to CASSFGGTGGYEQYF.

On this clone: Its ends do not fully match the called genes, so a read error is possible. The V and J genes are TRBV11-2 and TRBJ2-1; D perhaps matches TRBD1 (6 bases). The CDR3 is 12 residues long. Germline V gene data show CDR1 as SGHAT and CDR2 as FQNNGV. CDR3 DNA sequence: TGTGCCAGCAGCTTAGATCGGGGACACCGGGTCTTC. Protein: CASSLDRGHRVF.

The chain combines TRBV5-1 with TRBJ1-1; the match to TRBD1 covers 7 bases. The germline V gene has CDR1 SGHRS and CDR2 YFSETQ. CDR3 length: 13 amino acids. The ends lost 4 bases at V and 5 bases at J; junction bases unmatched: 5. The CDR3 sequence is CASSRGTATEAFF. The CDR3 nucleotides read TGCGCCAGCAGCCGGGGGACAGCTACTGAAGCTTTCTTT.

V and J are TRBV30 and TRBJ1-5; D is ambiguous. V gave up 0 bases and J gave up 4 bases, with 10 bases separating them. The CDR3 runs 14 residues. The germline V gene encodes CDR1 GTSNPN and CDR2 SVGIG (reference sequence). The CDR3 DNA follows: TGTGCCTGGAGTGTACTTGAAAGGAATCAGCCCCAGCATTTT. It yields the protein CAWSVLERNQPQHF.

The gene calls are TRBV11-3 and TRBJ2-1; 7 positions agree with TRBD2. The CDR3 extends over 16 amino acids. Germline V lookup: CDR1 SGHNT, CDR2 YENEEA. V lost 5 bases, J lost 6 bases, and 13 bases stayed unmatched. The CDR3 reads CASSPMFPPGGNEQFF. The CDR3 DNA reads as TGTGCCAGCAGCCCGATGTTCCCTCCGGGGGGCAATGAGCAGTTCTTC.

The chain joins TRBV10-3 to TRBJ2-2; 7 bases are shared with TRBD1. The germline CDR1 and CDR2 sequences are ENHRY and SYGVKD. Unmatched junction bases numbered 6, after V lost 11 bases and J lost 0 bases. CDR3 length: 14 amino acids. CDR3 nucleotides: TGTGCCGCAACCGGGACAGCGAACACCGGGGAGCTGTTTTTT. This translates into CAATGTANTGELFF.

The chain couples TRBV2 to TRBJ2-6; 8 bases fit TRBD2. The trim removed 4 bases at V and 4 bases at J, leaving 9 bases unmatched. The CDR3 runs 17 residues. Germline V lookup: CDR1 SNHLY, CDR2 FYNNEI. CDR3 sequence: CASSGQAGVLGANVLTF. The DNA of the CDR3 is TGTGCCAGCAGTGGGCAAGCGGGGGTCCTCGGGGCCAACGTCCTGACTTTC.

The CDR3 DNA reads TGTGCCAGCAGTTCTTTAGCGGGAGGGACAGATACGCAGTATTTT. Residues: CASSSLAGGTDTQYF. The chain carries TRBV27 and TRBJ2-3, with TRBD2 matching over 11 bases. The CDR3 covers 15 residues. J was trimmed by 3 bases and V by 4 bases; bases with no gene match: 3. Looked up from germline, CDR1 is MNHEY and CDR2 is SMNVEV (reference sequence).

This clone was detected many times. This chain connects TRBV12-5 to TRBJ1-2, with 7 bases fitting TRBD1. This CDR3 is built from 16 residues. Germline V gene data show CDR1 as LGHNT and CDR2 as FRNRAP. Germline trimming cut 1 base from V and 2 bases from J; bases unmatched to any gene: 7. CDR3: CASGLENRGENYGYTF. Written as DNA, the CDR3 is TGTGCTAGTGGTTTGGAAAACAGGGGCGAGAACTATGGCTACACCTTC.

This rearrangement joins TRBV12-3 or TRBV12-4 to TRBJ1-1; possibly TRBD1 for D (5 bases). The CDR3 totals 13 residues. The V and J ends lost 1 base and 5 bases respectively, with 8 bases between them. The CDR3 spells CASSLGRGTEAFF. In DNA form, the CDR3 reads TGTGCCAGCAGTTTAGGAAGGGGAACTGAAGCTTTCTTT.

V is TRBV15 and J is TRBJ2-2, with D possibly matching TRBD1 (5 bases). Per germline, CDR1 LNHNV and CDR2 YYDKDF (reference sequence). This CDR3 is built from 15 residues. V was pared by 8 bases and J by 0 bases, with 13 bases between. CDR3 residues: CATVGPAANTGELFF. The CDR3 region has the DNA TGTGCCACCGTGGGGCCAGCCGCGAACACCGGGGAGCTGTTTTTT. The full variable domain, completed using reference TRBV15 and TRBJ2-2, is DAMVIQNPRYQVTQFGKPVTLSCSQTLNHNVMYWYQQKSSQAPKLLFHYYDKDFNNEADTPDNFQSRRPNTSFCFLDIRSPGLGDTAMYLCATVGPAANTGELFFGEGSRLTVL.

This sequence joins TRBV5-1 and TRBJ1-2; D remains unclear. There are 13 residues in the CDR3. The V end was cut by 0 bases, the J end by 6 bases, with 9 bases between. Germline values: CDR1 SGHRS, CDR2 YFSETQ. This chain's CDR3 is CASSLGQLDGYTF. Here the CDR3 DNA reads TGCGCCAGCAGCTTGGGACAACTCGATGGCTACACCTTC.

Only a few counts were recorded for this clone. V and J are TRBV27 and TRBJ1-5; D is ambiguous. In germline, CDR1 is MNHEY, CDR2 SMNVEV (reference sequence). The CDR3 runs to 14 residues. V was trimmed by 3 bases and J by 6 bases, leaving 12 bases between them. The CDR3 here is CASSLGQTGQPQHF. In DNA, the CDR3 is TGTGCCAGCAGTTTGGGCCAGACGGGTCAGCCCCAGCATTTT.

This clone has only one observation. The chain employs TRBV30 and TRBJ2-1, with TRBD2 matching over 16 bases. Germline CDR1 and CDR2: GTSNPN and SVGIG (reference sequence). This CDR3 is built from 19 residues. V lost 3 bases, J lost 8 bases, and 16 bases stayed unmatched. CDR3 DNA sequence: TGTGCCTGGAGCGCCGGGACTAGCGGGAGGGCCATGGCGTTTTATGAGCAGTTCTTC. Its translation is CAWSAGTSGRAMAFYEQFF.

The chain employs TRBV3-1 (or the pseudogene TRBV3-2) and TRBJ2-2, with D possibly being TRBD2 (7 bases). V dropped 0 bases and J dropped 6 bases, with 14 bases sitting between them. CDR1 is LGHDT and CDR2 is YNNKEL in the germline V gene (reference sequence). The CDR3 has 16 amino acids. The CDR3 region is CASSQDRREGAGELFF. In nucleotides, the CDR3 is TGTGCCAGCAGCCAAGATAGGAGGGAGGGGGCCGGGGAGCTGTTTTTT.

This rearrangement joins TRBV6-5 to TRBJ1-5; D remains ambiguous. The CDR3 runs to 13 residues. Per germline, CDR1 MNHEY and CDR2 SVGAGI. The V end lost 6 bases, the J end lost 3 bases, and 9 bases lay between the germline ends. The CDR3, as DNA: TGTGCCAGCAGCCCGGGCCTCAATCAGCCCCAGCATTTT. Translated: CASSPGLNQPQHF.

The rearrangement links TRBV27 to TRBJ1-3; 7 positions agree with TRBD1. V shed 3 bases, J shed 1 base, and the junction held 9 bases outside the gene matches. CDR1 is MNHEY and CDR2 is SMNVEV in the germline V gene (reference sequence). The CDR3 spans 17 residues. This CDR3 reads CASSLYGDRESGNTIYF. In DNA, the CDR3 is TGTGCCAGCAGTTTGTATGGTGACAGGGAGTCTGGAAACACCATATATTTT.

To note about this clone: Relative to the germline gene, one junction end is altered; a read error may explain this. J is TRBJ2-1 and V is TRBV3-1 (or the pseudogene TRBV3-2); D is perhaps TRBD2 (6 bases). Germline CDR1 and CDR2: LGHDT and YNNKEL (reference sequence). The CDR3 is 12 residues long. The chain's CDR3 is CASSLAGTSSLF. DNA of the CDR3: TGTGCCAGCAGCCTGGCAGGCACTAGCTCCCTCTTC.

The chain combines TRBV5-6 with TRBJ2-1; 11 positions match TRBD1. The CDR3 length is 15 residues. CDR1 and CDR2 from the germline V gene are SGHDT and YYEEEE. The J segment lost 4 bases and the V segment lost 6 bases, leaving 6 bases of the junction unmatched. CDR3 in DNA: TGTGCCAGCAACCAGGACAGGGGGCTATACAATGAGCAGTTCTTC. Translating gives CASNQDRGLYNEQFF.

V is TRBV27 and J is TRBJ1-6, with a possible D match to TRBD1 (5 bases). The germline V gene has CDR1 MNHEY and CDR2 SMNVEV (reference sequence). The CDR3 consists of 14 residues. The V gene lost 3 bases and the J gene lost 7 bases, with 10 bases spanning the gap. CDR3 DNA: TGTGCCAGCAGTTTTGGGGGAAACAATTCACCCCTCCACTTT. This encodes CASSFGGNNSPLHF.

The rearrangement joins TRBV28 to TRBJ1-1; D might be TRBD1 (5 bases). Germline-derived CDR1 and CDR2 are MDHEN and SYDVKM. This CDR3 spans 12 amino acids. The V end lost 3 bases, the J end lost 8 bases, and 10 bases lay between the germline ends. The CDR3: CASSLSGLEAFF. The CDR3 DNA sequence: TGTGCCAGCAGTTTGTCAGGGTTGGAAGCTTTCTTT.

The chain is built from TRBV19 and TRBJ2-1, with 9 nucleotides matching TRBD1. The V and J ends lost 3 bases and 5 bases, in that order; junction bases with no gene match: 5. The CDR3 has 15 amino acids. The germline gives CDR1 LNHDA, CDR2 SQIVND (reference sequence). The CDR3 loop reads CASSMGQGIDNEQFF. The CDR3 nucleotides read TGTGCCAGTAGTATGGGACAGGGAATTGACAATGAGCAGTTCTTC.